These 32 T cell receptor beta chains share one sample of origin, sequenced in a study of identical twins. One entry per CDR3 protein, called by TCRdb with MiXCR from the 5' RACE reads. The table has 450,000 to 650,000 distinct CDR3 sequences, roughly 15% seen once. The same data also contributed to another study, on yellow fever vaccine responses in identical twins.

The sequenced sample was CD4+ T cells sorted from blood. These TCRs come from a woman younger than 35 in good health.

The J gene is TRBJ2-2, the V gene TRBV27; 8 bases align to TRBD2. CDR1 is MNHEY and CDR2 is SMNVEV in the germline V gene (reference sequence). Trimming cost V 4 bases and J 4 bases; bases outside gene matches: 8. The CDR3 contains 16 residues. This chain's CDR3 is CASSSPSGLVTGELFF. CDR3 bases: TGTGCCAGCAGTTCTCCTTCGGGACTAGTCACCGGGGAGCTGTTTTTT.

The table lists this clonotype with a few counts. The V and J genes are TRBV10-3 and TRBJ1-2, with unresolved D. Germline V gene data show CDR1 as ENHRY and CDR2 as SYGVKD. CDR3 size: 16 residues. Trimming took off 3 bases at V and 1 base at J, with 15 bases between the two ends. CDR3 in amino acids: CAISESGSIVNYGYTF. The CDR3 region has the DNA TGTGCCATCAGTGAATCTGGGTCGATCGTTAACTATGGCTACACCTTC.

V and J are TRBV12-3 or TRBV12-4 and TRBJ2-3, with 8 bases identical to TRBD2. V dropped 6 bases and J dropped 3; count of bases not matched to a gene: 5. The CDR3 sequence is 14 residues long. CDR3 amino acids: CASRIAGTTDTQYF. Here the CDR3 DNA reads TGTGCCAGCAGGATAGCGGGAACAACAGATACGCAGTATTTT.

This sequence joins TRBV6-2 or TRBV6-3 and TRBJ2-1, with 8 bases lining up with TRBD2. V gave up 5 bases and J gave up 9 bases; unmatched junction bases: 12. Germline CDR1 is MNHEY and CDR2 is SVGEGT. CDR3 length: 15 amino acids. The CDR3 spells CASSGGQREISEQFF. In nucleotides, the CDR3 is TGTGCCAGCAGTGGGGGCCAGCGGGAGATTAGTGAGCAGTTCTTC.

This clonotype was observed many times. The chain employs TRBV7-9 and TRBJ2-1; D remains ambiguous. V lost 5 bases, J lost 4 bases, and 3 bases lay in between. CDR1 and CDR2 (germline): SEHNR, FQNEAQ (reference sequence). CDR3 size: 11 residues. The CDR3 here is CASSIYNEQFF. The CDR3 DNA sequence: TGTGCCAGCAGCATTTACAATGAGCAGTTCTTC.

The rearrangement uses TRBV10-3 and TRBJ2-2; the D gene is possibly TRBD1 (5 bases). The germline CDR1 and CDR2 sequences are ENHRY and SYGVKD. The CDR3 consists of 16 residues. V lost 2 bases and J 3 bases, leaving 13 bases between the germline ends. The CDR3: CAISENDGHHTGELFF. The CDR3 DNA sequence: TGTGCCATCAGTGAGAACGACGGACATCACACCGGGGAGCTGTTTTTT.

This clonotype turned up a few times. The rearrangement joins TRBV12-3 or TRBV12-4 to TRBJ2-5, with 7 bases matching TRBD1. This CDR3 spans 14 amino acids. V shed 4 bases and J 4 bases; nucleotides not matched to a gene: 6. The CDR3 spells CASSSHRGGETQYF. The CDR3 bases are TGTGCCAGCAGTTCACACAGGGGTGGAGAGACCCAGTACTTC.

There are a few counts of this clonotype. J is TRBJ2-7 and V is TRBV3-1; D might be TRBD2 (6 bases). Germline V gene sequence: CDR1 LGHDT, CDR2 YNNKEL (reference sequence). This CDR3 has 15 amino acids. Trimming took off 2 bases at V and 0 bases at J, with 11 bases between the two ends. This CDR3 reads CASSQLRDSSYEQYF. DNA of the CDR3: TGTGCCAGCAGCCAACTCCGGGACTCCTCCTACGAGCAGTACTTC.

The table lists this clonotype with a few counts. The DNA of the CDR3 is TGTGCCAGCAGTTTAATAGGGACTCAGCCCCAGCATTTT. As protein: CASSLIGTQPQHF. The chain combines TRBV12-3 or TRBV12-4 with TRBJ1-5, with D tentatively TRBD1 (5 bases). The germline V and J ends were trimmed by 2 bases and 6 bases, with 8 bases remaining between them. The CDR3 sequence is 13 residues long.

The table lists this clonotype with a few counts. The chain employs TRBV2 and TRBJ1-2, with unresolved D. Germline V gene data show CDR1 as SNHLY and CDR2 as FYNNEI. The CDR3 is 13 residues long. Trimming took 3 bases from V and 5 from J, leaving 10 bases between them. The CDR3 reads CASSDAATYGYTF. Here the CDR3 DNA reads TGTGCCAGCAGTGATGCGGCAACGTATGGCTACACCTTC.

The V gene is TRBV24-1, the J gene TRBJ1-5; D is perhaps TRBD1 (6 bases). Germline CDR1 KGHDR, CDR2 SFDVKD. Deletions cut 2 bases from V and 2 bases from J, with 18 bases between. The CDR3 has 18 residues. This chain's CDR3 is CATSDSNRVRVGNQPQHF. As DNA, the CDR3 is TGTGCCACCAGTGATTCGAACAGGGTACGGGTCGGCAATCAGCCCCAGCATTTT.

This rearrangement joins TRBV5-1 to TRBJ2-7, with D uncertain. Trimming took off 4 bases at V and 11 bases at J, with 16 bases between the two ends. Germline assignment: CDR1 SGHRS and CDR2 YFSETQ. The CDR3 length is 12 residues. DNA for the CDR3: TGCGCCAGCAGCAAAAATGAAGGGAATGAGTACTTC. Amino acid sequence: CASSKNEGNEYF.

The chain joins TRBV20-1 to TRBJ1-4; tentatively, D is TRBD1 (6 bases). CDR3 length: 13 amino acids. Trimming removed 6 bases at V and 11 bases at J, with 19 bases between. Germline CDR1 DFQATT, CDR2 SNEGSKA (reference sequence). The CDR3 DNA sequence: TGCAGTGCCTCGACAGGCTGGGGTTTGAAACTGTTTTTT. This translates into CSASTGWGLKLFF.

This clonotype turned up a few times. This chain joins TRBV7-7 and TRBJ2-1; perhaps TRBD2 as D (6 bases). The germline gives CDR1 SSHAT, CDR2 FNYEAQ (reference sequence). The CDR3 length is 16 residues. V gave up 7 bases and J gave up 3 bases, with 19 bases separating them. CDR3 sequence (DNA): TGTGCCAGCATCAAAAACGGGGAGGCGGGCTACAATGAGCAGTTCTTC. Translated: CASIKNGEAGYNEQFF.

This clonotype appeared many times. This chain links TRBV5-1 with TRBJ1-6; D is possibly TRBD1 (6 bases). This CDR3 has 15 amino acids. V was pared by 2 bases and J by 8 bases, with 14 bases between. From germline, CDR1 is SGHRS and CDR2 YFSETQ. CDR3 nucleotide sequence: TGCGCCAGCAGCTTTTTTGGGACAAGGGATTCACCCCTCCACTTT. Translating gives CASSFFGTRDSPLHF.

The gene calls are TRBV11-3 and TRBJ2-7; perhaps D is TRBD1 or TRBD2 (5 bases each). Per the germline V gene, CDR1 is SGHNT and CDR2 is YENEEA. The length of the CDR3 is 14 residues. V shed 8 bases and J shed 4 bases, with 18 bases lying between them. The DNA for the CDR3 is TGTGCCAGCCGAGGGCAGGGTTCAGTGTACGAGCAGTACTTC. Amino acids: CASRGQGSVYEQYF.

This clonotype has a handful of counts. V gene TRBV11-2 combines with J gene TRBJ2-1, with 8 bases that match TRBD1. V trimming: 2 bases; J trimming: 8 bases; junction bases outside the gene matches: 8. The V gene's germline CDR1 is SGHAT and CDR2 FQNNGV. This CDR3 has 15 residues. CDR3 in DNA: TGTGCCAGCAGCTTACGACAGGGGATCGTAGATGAGCAGTTCTTC. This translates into CASSLRQGIVDEQFF.

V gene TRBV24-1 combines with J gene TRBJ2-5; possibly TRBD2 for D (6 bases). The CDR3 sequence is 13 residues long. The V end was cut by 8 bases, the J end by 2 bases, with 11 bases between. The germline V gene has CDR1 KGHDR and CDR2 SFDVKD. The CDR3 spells CATTGTPQETQYF. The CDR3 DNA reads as TGTGCCACCACAGGGACTCCTCAAGAGACCCAGTACTTC.

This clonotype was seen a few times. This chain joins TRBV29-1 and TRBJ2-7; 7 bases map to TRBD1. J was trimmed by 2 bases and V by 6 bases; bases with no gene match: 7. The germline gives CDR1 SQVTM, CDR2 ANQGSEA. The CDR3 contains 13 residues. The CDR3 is CSVARDSPYEQYF. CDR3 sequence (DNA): TGCAGCGTCGCCCGGGACAGCCCCTACGAGCAGTACTTC.

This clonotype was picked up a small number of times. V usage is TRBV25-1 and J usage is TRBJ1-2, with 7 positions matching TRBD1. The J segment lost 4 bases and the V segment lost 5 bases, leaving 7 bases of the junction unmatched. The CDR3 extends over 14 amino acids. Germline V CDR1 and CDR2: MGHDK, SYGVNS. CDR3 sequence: CASSTETGPYGYTF. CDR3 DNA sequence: TGTGCCAGCAGTACCGAGACAGGGCCCTATGGCTACACCTTC.

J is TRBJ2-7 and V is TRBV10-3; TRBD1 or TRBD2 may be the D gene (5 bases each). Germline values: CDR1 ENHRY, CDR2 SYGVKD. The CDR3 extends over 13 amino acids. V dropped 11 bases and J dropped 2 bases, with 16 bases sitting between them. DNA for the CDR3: TGTGCCGGGAGCAGGGAAGGAGCCTACGAGCAGTACTTC. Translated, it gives CAGSREGAYEQYF.

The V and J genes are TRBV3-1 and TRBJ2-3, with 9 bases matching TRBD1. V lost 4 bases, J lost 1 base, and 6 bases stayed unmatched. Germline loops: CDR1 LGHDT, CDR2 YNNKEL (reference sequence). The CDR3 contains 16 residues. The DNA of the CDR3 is TGTGCCAGCAGCCCCTGGACAGGGGTAGGCACAGATACGCAGTATTTT. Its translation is CASSPWTGVGTDTQYF.

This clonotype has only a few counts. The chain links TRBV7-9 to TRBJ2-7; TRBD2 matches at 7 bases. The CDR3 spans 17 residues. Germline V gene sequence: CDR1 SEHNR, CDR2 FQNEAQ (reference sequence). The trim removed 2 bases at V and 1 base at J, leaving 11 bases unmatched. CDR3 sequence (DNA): TGTGCCAGCAGCTTATGGACGGGAGGCCAGCTTTCCTACGAGCAGTACTTC. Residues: CASSLWTGGQLSYEQYF.

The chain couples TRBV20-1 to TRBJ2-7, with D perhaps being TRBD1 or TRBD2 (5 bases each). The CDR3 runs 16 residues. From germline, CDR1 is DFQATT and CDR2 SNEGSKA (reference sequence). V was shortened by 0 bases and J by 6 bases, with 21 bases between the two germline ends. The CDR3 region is CSARDPSGPLLAEQYF. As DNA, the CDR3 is TGCAGTGCTAGAGATCCTTCGGGACCCCTGCTAGCCGAGCAGTACTTC.

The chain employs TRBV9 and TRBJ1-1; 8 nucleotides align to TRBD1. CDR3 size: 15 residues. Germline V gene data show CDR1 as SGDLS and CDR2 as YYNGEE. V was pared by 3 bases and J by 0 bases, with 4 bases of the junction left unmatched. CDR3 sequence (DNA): TGTGCCAGCAGCGCCGGGACAGGACTGAACACTGAAGCTTTCTTT. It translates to CASSAGTGLNTEAFF.

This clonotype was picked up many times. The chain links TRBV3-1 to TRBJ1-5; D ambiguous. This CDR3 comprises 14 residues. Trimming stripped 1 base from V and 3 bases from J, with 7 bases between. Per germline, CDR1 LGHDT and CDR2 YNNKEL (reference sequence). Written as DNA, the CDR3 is TGTGCCAGCAGCCAAGGACACCTCAATCAGCCCCAGCATTTT. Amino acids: CASSQGHLNQPQHF.

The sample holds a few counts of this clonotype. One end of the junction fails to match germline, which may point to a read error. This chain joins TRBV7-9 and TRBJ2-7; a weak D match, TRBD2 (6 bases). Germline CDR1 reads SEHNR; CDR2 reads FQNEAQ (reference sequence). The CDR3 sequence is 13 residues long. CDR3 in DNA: TGTGCCAGCAGCCCGTGGGACTCCCACGAGCAGTACTTC. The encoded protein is CASSPWDSHEQYF.

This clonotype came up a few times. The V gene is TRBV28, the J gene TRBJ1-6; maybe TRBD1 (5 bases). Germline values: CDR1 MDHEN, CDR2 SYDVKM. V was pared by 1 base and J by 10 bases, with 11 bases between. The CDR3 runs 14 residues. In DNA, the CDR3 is TGTGCCAGCAGTTTATCTTTTGGGGGGTCACCCCTCCACTTT. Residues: CASSLSFGGSPLHF.

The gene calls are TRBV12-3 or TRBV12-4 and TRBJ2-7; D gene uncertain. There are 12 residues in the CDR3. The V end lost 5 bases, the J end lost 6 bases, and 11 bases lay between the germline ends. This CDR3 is CASSPRVVEQYF. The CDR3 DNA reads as TGTGCCAGCAGTCCCCGGGTGGTCGAGCAGTACTTC.

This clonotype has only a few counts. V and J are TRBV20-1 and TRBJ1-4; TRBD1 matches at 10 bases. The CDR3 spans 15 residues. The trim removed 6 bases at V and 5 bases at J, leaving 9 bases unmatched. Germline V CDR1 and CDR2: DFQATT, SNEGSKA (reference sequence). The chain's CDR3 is CSAPRDRGRNEKLFF. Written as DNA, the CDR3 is TGCAGTGCCCCCCGGGACAGGGGCCGAAATGAAAAACTGTTTTTT.

In DNA form, the CDR3 reads TGCAGTGCTAGAAGGCCGAACTACGAGCAGTACTTC. Its protein is CSARRPNYEQYF. The rearrangement uses TRBV20-1 and TRBJ2-7; unclear D gene. The CDR3 covers 12 residues. CDR1 is DFQATT, CDR2 SNEGSKA, per germline (reference sequence). V gave up 2 bases and J gave up 3 bases, with 8 bases separating them.

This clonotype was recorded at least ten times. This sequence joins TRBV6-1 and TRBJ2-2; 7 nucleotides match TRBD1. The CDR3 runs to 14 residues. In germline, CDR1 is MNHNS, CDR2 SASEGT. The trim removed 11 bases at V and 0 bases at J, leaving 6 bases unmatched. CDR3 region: CASHRGANTGELFF. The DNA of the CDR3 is TGTGCCTCCCACAGGGGCGCGAACACCGGGGAGCTGTTTTTT.